The 28 T cell receptor beta chains below all came from one sample that was sequenced in a study of OX40 agonist ivuxolimab in advanced cancers. Produced via immunoSEQ multiplex PCR; TCRdb's table is partial and in-frame only. The sample consists of tens of thousands of clones, 89% of them appearing once. This specimen was CD4+ or CD8+ T cells sorted from blood, taken in a trial of the OX40 agonist ivuxolimab. The receptors derive from an adult with an advanced solid tumor such as melanoma, head and neck, liver or kidney cancer.

This clone occurred a few times. V is TRBV18 and J is TRBJ1-1; no reliable D call. Trimming left V 4 bases short and J 1 base short, with 7 bases between. The CDR3 runs to 13 residues. The germline gives CDR1 KGHSH, CDR2 LQKENI. The CDR3 nucleotides are TGTGCCAGCTCACTGGACCAGAACACTGAAGCTTTCTTT. Encoded protein: CASSLDQNTEAFF.

This sequence joins TRBV18 and TRBJ2-1, with a tentative D call TRBD1 (6 bases). The CDR3 covers 14 residues. CDR1 is KGHSH and CDR2 is LQKENI in the germline V gene. The V end lost 3 bases, the J end lost 10 bases, and 16 bases lay between the germline ends. The CDR3 DNA reads as TGTGCCAGCTCACCCTCCGAAACAGGGCACGAGCAGTTCTTC. Translation gives CASSPSETGHEQFF.

CDR3 nucleotides: TGTGCCAGCAGCCCTAGGGACGGAAACACTGAAGCTTTCTTT. Translated: CASSPRDGNTEAFF. This chain links TRBV7-2 with TRBJ1-1; D might be TRBD1 (5 bases). This CDR3 spans 14 amino acids. The V gene's germline CDR1 is SGHTA and CDR2 FQGNSA. V was trimmed by 5 bases and J by 2 bases, leaving 12 bases between them.

The chain joins TRBV2 to TRBJ1-5; D unresolved. This CDR3 is built from 15 residues. Trimming took 2 bases from V and 2 from J, leaving 10 bases between them. Germline CDR1 SNHLY, CDR2 FYNNEI. Here the CDR3 reads CASSESGVGNQPQHF. The CDR3 DNA sequence: TGTGCCAGCAGTGAATCTGGGGTCGGCAATCAGCCCCAGCATTTT. Complete variable domain (other parts from reference TRBV2 and TRBJ1-5): EPEVTQTPSHQVTQMGQEVILRCVPISNHLYFYWYRQILGQKVEFLVSFYNNEISEKSEIFDDQFSVERPDGSNFTLKIRSTKLEDSAMYFCASSESGVGNQPQHFGDGTRLSIL.

The J gene is TRBJ1-1, the V gene TRBV5-1; 9 nucleotides agree with TRBD1. The CDR3 spans 15 residues. J lost 4 bases, V lost 0 bases, and 4 bases had no gene match. Per germline, CDR1 SGHRS and CDR2 YFSETQ. CDR3 nucleotide sequence: TGCGCCAGCAGCTTGGATACAGGGGGCCGCACTGAAGCTTTCTTT. This encodes CASSLDTGGRTEAFF.

This rearrangement joins TRBV6-1 to TRBJ1-6; 7 bases align to TRBD1. The junction had 4 bases not matched to a gene; V was cut back by 8 bases and J by 0 bases. The CDR3 extends over 15 amino acids. CDR1 and CDR2 (germline): MNHNS, SASEGT. The CDR3 nucleotides read TGTGCCAGCGCGACAGGGAGCTCCTATAATTCACCCCTCCACTTT. This codes for CASATGSSYNSPLHF.

The chain carries TRBV7-3 and TRBJ2-7; 8 bases map to TRBD2. V lost 1 base and J lost 1; bases outside the gene matches: 6. This CDR3 is built from 16 residues. Germline V gene sequence: CDR1 SGHTA, CDR2 FQGTGA. CDR3 DNA: TGTGCCAGCAGCTTAATGAGACTAGCGAATTCCTACGAGCAGTACTTC. Encoded protein: CASSLMRLANSYEQYF.

This chain uses TRBV5-1 with TRBJ2-2, with 7 nucleotides matching TRBD2. This CDR3 is built from 16 residues. CDR1 is SGHRS, CDR2 YFSETQ, per germline. After removal of 3 bases from V and 2 bases from J, the junction contained 7 bases not matched to a gene. The CDR3 DNA follows: TGCGCCAGCAGCTCCCCGGGACTATCAAACACCGGGGAGCTGTTTTTT. Translating it yields CASSSPGLSNTGELFF.

This chain connects TRBV4-1 to TRBJ2-7; 12 bases map to TRBD2. Germline V gives CDR1 MGHRA, CDR2 YSYEKL. With V trimmed by 2 bases and J by 2 bases, 4 bases remained unmatched. This CDR3 has 16 residues. CDR3 in amino acids: CASSQRTSGDPYEQYF. The DNA of the CDR3 is TGCGCCAGCAGCCAACGGACTAGCGGGGACCCCTACGAGCAGTACTTC.

This chain links TRBV27 with TRBJ2-1, with a possible D match to TRBD2 (5 bases). The CDR3 consists of 13 residues. CDR1 and CDR2 from the germline V gene are MNHEY and SMNVEV (reference sequence). V was clipped by 6 bases and J by 7 bases, with 13 bases between them. In DNA, the CDR3 is TGTGCCAGCAGACGAACCGGGGTTAATGAGCAGTTCTTC. Translating it yields CASRRTGVNEQFF.

The chain is built from TRBV29-1 and TRBJ2-7; D may match TRBD1 or TRBD2 (5 bases each). Trimming took off 0 bases at V and 3 bases at J, with 18 bases between the two ends. Germline V gene sequence: CDR1 SQVTM, CDR2 ANQGSEA. This CDR3 region has 16 residues. CDR3 loop: CSVEDRGRRGVYEQYF. The DNA of the CDR3 is TGCAGCGTTGAAGATCGGGGCAGACGAGGAGTCTACGAGCAGTACTTC.

This chain uses TRBV30 with TRBJ2-5; possibly TRBD1 or TRBD2 for D (6 bases each). Germline loops: CDR1 GTSNPN, CDR2 SVGIG (reference sequence). The CDR3 spans 15 residues. Trimming pared 8 bases from V and 2 bases from J, leaving 21 bases between. The CDR3 DNA reads TGTGCCCGGACCCTAAAGGGGGGAGTACAAGAGACCCAGTACTTC. Translated: CARTLKGGVQETQYF.

This clone was seen just once. This chain connects TRBV7-2 to TRBJ1-6, with D possibly matching TRBD1 (6 bases). The CDR3 extends over 16 amino acids. Deletions cut 6 bases from V and 7 bases from J, with 19 bases between. Germline V lookup: CDR1 SGHTA, CDR2 FQGNSA. CDR3 in amino acids: CASRLEQGWRNSPLHF. The CDR3 nucleotides are TGTGCCAGCAGGCTGGAACAGGGCTGGAGGAATTCACCCCTCCACTTT.

The rearrangement links TRBV6-1 to TRBJ2-7; the D gene is possibly TRBD1 (6 bases). The CDR3 is made up of 13 amino acids. Germline V CDR1 and CDR2: MNHNS, SASEGT. V shed 6 bases and J shed 3 bases, with 12 bases lying between them. CDR3 sequence: CASSPDRFYEQYF. In DNA, the CDR3 is TGTGCCAGCAGCCCCGACAGGTTCTACGAGCAGTACTTC.

The chain employs TRBV29-1 and TRBJ1-1; D gene uncertain. The germline CDR1 and CDR2 sequences are SQVTM and ANQGSEA. This CDR3 region has 13 residues. V was cut by 7 bases and J by 4 bases, with 16 bases left in between. The CDR3 bases are TGCAGCGGATGGACCGGCCTCGGCACTGAAGCTTTCTTT. This translates into CSGWTGLGTEAFF.

This clone was detected a few times. This chain joins TRBV6-5 and TRBJ1-6; no reliable D call. The CDR3 extends over 13 amino acids. Trimming shortened V by 6 bases and J by 8 bases, and 11 bases separated the two germline ends. Per germline, CDR1 MNHEY and CDR2 SVGAGI. The CDR3 DNA is TGTGCCAGCAGCTATGCTCGGGATTCACCCCTCCACTTT. Translation gives CASSYARDSPLHF.

The chain has TRBV6-5 and TRBJ2-1; TRBD2 aligns across 13 bases. The CDR3 spans 15 residues. The V gene end was trimmed by 6 bases and the J gene end by 8 bases; junction bases not matched to a gene: 7. Germline CDR1 MNHEY, CDR2 SVGAGI. Here the CDR3 DNA reads TGTGCCAGCAGAAACGGACTAGCGGGAGTTTATGAGCAGTTCTTC. It specifies CASRNGLAGVYEQFF.

V and J are TRBV10-1 and TRBJ2-3; tentatively, D is TRBD1 (5 bases). V dropped 3 bases and J dropped 5 bases, with 12 bases sitting between them. Germline-derived CDR1 and CDR2 are WNHNN and SYGVQD (reference sequence). The CDR3 extends over 14 amino acids. The CDR3 is CASSDRVNLDTQYF. In DNA, the CDR3 is TGCGCCAGCAGTGACAGGGTTAACTTAGATACGCAGTATTTT.

V is TRBV10-3 and J is TRBJ2-7; 7 nucleotides match TRBD1. Germline V gene sequence: CDR1 ENHRY, CDR2 SYGVKD. Unmatched junction bases numbered 11, after V lost 6 bases and J lost 6 bases. This CDR3 is 14 amino acids long. The CDR3 sequence is CAIRSGTVIAEQYF. The CDR3 nucleotides are TGTGCCATCAGATCCGGGACAGTGATTGCCGAGCAGTACTTC.

The chain employs TRBV5-6 and TRBJ1-2, with D hard to call. The CDR3 consists of 15 residues. The germline gives CDR1 SGHDT, CDR2 YYEEEE. The ends were cut back, 4 bases at V and 5 bases at J, with 18 bases in the middle. CDR3 bases: TGTGCCAGCAGCCCCCCGGGCCCAGGAGATTATGGCTACACCTTC. It is translated as CASSPPGPGDYGYTF.

The V and J genes are TRBV9 and TRBJ2-3; D is possibly TRBD1 (6 bases). This CDR3 spans 15 amino acids. V was pared by 2 bases and J by 2 bases, with 12 bases between. Germline CDR1 reads SGDLS; CDR2 reads YYNGEE. CDR3 region: CASSVIGGFTDTQYF. Written as DNA, the CDR3 is TGTGCCAGCAGCGTTATAGGGGGTTTCACAGATACGCAGTATTTT.

The chain is built from TRBV4-1 and TRBJ1-4, with D maybe TRBD1 (5 bases). Trimming left V 0 bases short and J 1 base short, with 9 bases between. CDR3 length equals 16 residues. Germline assignment: CDR1 MGHRA and CDR2 YSYEKL. The CDR3 loop is CASSQDPTVTNEKLFF. CDR3 sequence (DNA): TGCGCCAGCAGCCAAGACCCGACAGTAACTAATGAAAAACTGTTTTTT.

The CDR3 protein is CASSLAGTYGYTF. For the CDR3, the DNA is TGTGCCAGCAGCTTAGCCGGGACCTATGGCTACACCTTC. The rearrangement uses TRBV7-9 and TRBJ1-2; D is perhaps TRBD1 (5 bases). This CDR3 comprises 13 residues. Germline CDR1 and CDR2: SEHNR and FQNEAQ (reference sequence). The ends were cut back, 0 bases at V and 4 bases at J, with 6 bases in the middle.

The chain joins TRBV19 to TRBJ1-2; D is perhaps TRBD1 (5 bases). The CDR3 loop spans 16 amino acids. The V gene lost 4 bases and the J gene lost 8 bases, with 23 bases spanning the gap. Germline loops: CDR1 LNHDA, CDR2 SQIVND (reference sequence). In DNA form, the CDR3 reads TGTGCCAGTAGTACGTTTTTTTCCGGGACGGCATCGGGCTACACCTTC. Translated: CASSTFFSGTASGYTF.

This clone was seen a single time. The chain is built from TRBV7-9 and TRBJ2-4; the match to TRBD1 covers 9 bases. The V gene end was trimmed by 3 bases and the J gene end by 8 bases; junction bases not matched to a gene: 8. CDR3 length: 15 amino acids. Germline V CDR1 and CDR2: SEHNR, FQNEAQ (reference sequence). The CDR3 coding sequence is TGTGCCAGCAGCTTTACTACAGGGGGCGGCGACATTCAGTACTTC. Its translation is CASSFTTGGGDIQYF.

A single count supports this clone. The chain links TRBV4-2 to TRBJ2-7, with TRBD1 identical over 8 bases. From germline, CDR1 is LGHNA and CDR2 YNFKEQ. V was pared by 0 bases and J by 4 bases, with 11 bases of the junction left unmatched. The CDR3 consists of 17 residues. CDR3: CASSQERVGTGSYEQYF. The DNA of the CDR3 is TGTGCCAGCAGCCAAGAAAGGGTCGGGACAGGTAGTTACGAGCAGTACTTC.

V gene TRBV5-6 combines with J gene TRBJ1-5; 7 bases fit TRBD1. Germline V gene lookup returns CDR1 SGHDT and CDR2 YYEEEE. The CDR3 runs to 15 residues. J gave up 6 bases and V 4 bases, and 10 bases lay outside the gene matches. Here the CDR3 reads CASSENTGVSQPQHF. CDR3 nucleotides: TGTGCCAGCAGCGAAAATACAGGGGTCAGTCAGCCCCAGCATTTT.

J is TRBJ2-7 and V is TRBV7-9, with TRBD1 identical over 8 bases. The V gene's germline CDR1 is SEHNR and CDR2 FQNEAQ (reference sequence). The CDR3 runs to 15 residues. The J segment lost 0 bases and the V segment lost 3 bases, leaving 4 bases of the junction unmatched. CDR3 nucleotide sequence: TGTGCCAGCAGCTTTACAGGGGGTTCCTCCTACGAGCAGTACTTC. As protein: CASSFTGGSSYEQYF.